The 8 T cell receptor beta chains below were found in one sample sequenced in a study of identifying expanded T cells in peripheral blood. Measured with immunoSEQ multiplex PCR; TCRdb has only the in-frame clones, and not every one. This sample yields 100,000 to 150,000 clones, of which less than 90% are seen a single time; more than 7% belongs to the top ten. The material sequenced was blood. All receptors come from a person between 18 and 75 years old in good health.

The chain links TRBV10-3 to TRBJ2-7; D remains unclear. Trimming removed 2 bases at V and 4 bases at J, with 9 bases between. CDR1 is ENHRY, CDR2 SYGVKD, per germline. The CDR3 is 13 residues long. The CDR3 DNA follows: TGTGCCATCAGTGAGGCCCAAGGTTACGAGCAGTACTTC. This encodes CAISEAQGYEQYF.

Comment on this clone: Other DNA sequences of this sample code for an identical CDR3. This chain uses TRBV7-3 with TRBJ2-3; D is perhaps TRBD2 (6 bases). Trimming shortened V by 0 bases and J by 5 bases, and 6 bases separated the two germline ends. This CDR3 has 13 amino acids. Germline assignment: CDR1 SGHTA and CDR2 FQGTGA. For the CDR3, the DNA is TGTGCCAGCAGCTTAACCGGGGGAGATACGCAGTATTTT. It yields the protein CASSLTGGDTQYF. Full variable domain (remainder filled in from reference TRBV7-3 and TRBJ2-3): GAGVSQTPSNKVTEKGKYVELRCDPISGHTALYWYRQSLGQGPEFLIYFQGTGAADDSGLPNDRFFAVRPEGSVSTLKIQRTERGDSAVYLCASSLTGGDTQYFGPGTRLTVL.

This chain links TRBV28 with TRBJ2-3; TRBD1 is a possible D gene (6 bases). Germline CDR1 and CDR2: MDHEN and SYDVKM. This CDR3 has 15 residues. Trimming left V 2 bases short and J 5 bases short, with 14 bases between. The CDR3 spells CASSLPLTGIDTQYF. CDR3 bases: TGTGCCAGCAGTTTACCCCTGACAGGTATAGATACGCAGTATTTT.

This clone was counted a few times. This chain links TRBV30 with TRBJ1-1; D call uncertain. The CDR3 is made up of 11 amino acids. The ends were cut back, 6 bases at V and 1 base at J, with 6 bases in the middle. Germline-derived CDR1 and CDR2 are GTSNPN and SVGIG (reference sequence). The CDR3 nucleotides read TGTGCCTGTCGGGGGAACACTGAAGCTTTCTTT. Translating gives CACRGNTEAFF.

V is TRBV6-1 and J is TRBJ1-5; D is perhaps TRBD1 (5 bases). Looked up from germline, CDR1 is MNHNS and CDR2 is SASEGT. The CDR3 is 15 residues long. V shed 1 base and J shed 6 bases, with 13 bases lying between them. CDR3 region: CASSEGGGAAQPQHF. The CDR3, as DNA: TGTGCCAGCAGTGAAGGGGGAGGGGCGGCTCAGCCCCAGCATTTT.

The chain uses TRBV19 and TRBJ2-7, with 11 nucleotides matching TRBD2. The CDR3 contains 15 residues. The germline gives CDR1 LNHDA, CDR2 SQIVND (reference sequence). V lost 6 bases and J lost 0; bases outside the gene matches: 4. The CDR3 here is CASRASGGLSYEQYF. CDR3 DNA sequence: TGTGCCAGTAGGGCTAGCGGGGGGCTCTCCTACGAGCAGTACTTC.

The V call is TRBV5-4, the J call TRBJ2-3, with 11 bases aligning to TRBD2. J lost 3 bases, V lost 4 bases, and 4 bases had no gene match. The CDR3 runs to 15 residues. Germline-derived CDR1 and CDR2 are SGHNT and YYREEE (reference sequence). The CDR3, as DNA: TGTGCCAGCAGCAGTAGCGGGAGGGGGACAGATACGCAGTATTTT. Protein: CASSSSGRGTDTQYF.

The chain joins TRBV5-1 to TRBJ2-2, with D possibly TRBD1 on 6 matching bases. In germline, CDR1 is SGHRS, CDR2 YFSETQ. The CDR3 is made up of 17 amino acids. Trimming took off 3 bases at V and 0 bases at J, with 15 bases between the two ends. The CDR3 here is CASSSAAGDPNTGELFF. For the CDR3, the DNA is TGCGCCAGCAGCTCGGCGGCAGGGGACCCGAACACCGGGGAGCTGTTTTTT.